These 20 T cell receptor beta chains came from one sample sequenced in a study of PD-1 blockade in classical Hodgkin lymphoma. This table comes from immunoSEQ multiplex PCR, and its TCRdb copy is limited to in-frame clones, with some not included. This table holds over 60,000 clones, around 90% found once. Time point noted: cycle 4 day 1 (C4D1), after about 6 weeks of nivolumab. Every single patient, without exception, relapsed after autologous stem cell transplantation, and brentuximab vedotin exposure varied. This specimen was peripheral blood mononuclear cells (PBMCs), taken before the fourth cycle of nivolumab. These receptors were obtained from a human donor with classical Hodgkin lymphoma.

This clone was seen more than once but under ten times. This chain links TRBV5-1 with TRBJ1-1; D is uncertain. The ends were cut back, 5 bases at V and 1 base at J, with 6 bases in the middle. CDR3 length equals 12 residues. Germline loops: CDR1 SGHRS, CDR2 YFSETQ. The CDR3 protein is CASSQGNTEAFF. In DNA, the CDR3 is TGCGCCAGCAGTCAAGGGAACACTGAAGCTTTCTTT.

The gene calls are TRBV14 and TRBJ1-1, with no clear D. Germline loops: CDR1 SGHDN, CDR2 FVKESK. Trimming shortened V by 3 bases and J by 1 base, and 9 bases separated the two germline ends. The CDR3 covers 14 residues. The CDR3 DNA reads TGTGCCAGCAGCCAGAAGACTGCGAACACTGAAGCTTTCTTT. Translating gives CASSQKTANTEAFF.

The chain carries TRBV2 and TRBJ2-5; D might be TRBD2 (5 bases). Germline V lookup: CDR1 SNHLY, CDR2 FYNNEI. The CDR3 extends over 13 amino acids. V lost 8 bases, J lost 3 bases, and 13 bases lay in between. The CDR3 nucleotides are TGTGCCAGCGCCCCGGGGTCCAAAGAGACCCAGTACTTC. The encoded protein is CASAPGSKETQYF.

The chain has TRBV6-5 and TRBJ1-2, with D possibly matching TRBD1 (6 bases). The CDR3 length is 13 residues. V shed 9 bases and J shed 14 bases, with 25 bases lying between them. Germline CDR1 and CDR2: MNHEY and SVGAGI. The CDR3 DNA is TGTGCCAGTTCAAGGCGGGACACCCTACTAGTGACCTTC. Its translation: CASSRRDTLLVTF.

V is TRBV7-9 and J is TRBJ2-7; the D is unclear. Germline assignment: CDR1 SEHNR and CDR2 FQNEAQ (reference sequence). V was pared by 2 bases and J by 3 bases, with 17 bases between. This CDR3 spans 16 amino acids. This CDR3 reads CASSLMVGLFGYEQYF. The CDR3 DNA reads as TGTGCCAGCAGCTTAATGGTTGGGCTTTTTGGCTACGAGCAGTACTTC.

This clone has a single count. The V and J genes are TRBV4-1 and TRBJ2-1; tentative D call: TRBD1 (5 bases). V lost 1 base to trimming and J lost 6 bases, with 10 bases between them. The CDR3 extends over 14 amino acids. The V gene's germline CDR1 is MGHRA and CDR2 YSYEKL. The CDR3 spells CASSQGLRGNEQFF. As DNA, the CDR3 is TGCGCCAGCAGCCAAGGACTTAGGGGCAATGAGCAGTTCTTC.

The chain employs TRBV6-1 and TRBJ1-4, with 7 nucleotides matching TRBD1. The J segment lost 7 bases and the V segment lost 3 bases, leaving 5 bases of the junction unmatched. Germline assignment: CDR1 MNHNS and CDR2 SASEGT. The CDR3 is 14 residues long. Here the CDR3 reads CASSDRTGGEKLFF. The CDR3 DNA sequence: TGTGCCAGCAGTGACCGGACAGGAGGTGAAAAACTGTTTTTT.

V and J are TRBV7-9 and TRBJ2-1, with 8 bases identical to TRBD1. The CDR3 spans 15 residues. V was clipped by 5 bases and J by 3 bases; unmatched bases: 6. Germline assignment: CDR1 SEHNR and CDR2 FQNEAQ (reference sequence). The CDR3 DNA reads TGTGCCAGCAGCCCGACAGGGGAAGGCTACAATGAGCAGTTCTTC. Protein sequence: CASSPTGEGYNEQFF.

DNA for the CDR3: TGTGCCAGCAGCGCAAACAGGGAGCGAGGCTACACCTTC. The encoded protein is CASSANRERGYTF. The chain couples TRBV5-4 to TRBJ1-2, with D tentatively TRBD1 (6 bases). The CDR3 extends over 13 amino acids. V lost 4 bases to trimming and J lost 8 bases, with 15 bases between them. The germline gives CDR1 SGHNT, CDR2 YYREEE (reference sequence).

This clone has more than one count but fewer than ten. The rearrangement uses TRBV18 and TRBJ2-5, with a weak D call TRBD1 (6 bases). Germline CDR1 reads KGHSH; CDR2 reads LQKENI. The CDR3 loop spans 15 amino acids. The V and J ends lost 3 bases and 3 bases respectively, with 14 bases between them. CDR3 DNA: TGTGCCAGCTCACCGGAAGGAAGGGGGAAAGAGACCCAGTACTTC. The encoded protein is CASSPEGRGKETQYF.

The genes are TRBV7-2 and TRBJ1-2; no clear D. Germline CDR1 is SGHTA and CDR2 is FQGNSA. This CDR3 comprises 12 residues. V dropped 1 base and J dropped 4 bases, with 4 bases sitting between them. The CDR3 loop is CASSLGTYGYTF. The CDR3 DNA sequence: TGTGCCAGCAGCTTAGGGACCTATGGCTACACCTTC.

V is TRBV7-9 and J is TRBJ2-7; 8 bases fit TRBD1. With V trimmed by 3 bases and J by 5 bases, 3 bases remained unmatched. The CDR3 runs to 13 residues. CDR1 and CDR2 (germline): SEHNR, FQNEAQ (reference sequence). CDR3 bases: TGTGCCAGCAGCTTCGACAGGGGAAACGAGCAGTACTTC. Its protein is CASSFDRGNEQYF.

With respect to this clone: The same CDR3 is also encoded by other DNA sequences in this sample. V usage is TRBV5-4 and J usage is TRBJ2-7, with D uncertain. The CDR3 sequence is 11 residues long. Germline-derived CDR1 and CDR2 are SGHNT and YYREEE (reference sequence). Trimming stripped 3 bases from V and 2 bases from J, with 3 bases between. The CDR3 DNA reads as TGTGCCAGCAGCTCCACCTACGAGCAGTACTTC. Translating it yields CASSSTYEQYF.

V is TRBV7-2 and J is TRBJ2-5; D gene ambiguous. The CDR3 runs to 14 residues. Trimming took off 1 base at V and 1 base at J, with 7 bases between the two ends. Germline-derived CDR1 and CDR2 are SGHTA and FQGNSA. The CDR3 DNA reads TGTGCCAGCAGCTTAGTCGCCAGCCAAGAGACCCAGTACTTC. This translates into CASSLVASQETQYF. The variable domain in full, completed from reference TRBV7-2 and TRBJ2-5, reads GAGVSQSPSNKVTEKGKDVELRCDPISGHTALYWYRQSLGQGLEFLIYFQGNSAPDKSGLPSDRFSAERTGGSVSTLTIQRTQQEDSAVYLCASSLVASQETQYFGPGTRLLVL.

V gene TRBV2 combines with J gene TRBJ2-7; 7 nucleotides align to TRBD2. V gave up 6 bases and J gave up 3 bases; unmatched junction bases: 17. The germline V gene encodes CDR1 SNHLY and CDR2 FYNNEI. The CDR3 sequence is 17 residues long. The CDR3 region is CASRKDGGTFSLYEQYF. The CDR3 DNA follows: TGTGCCAGCAGAAAGGACGGGGGGACTTTTAGTCTCTACGAGCAGTACTTC.

The J gene is TRBJ2-2, the V gene TRBV5-5; 7 bases match TRBD1. Trimming at V came to 4 bases and at J to 0 bases, leaving 18 bases not matched to a gene. The V gene's germline CDR1 is SGHKS and CDR2 YYEKEE (reference sequence). This CDR3 has 20 residues. The CDR3 bases are TGTGCCAGCAGCACATACCGGGACAGTGTGCATATCGCGAACACCGGGGAGCTGTTTTTT. It specifies CASSTYRDSVHIANTGELFF.

V and J are TRBV27 and TRBJ1-2; no clear D gene. CDR3 length: 14 residues. V lost 2 bases, J lost 8 bases, and 15 bases lay in between. The germline CDR1 and CDR2 sequences are MNHEY and SMNVEV (reference sequence). The CDR3 loop reads CASSLAGGFKGYTF. CDR3 DNA sequence: TGTGCCAGCAGTTTAGCGGGCGGTTTTAAGGGCTACACCTTC.

The V call is TRBV13, the J call TRBJ1-1; no definite D call. V shed 5 bases and J shed 5 bases, with 9 bases lying between them. Germline lookup yields CDR1 PRHDT and CDR2 FYEKMQ (reference sequence). CDR3 size: 12 residues. CDR3 amino acids: CASSPSRTEAFF. DNA for the CDR3: TGTGCCAGCAGCCCCTCGAGGACTGAAGCTTTCTTT.

The CDR3 DNA sequence: TGCAGCGTTCACGGACGGAGGAACACTGAAGCTTTCTTT. Translation gives CSVHGRRNTEAFF. This chain links TRBV29-1 with TRBJ1-1, with D unclear. The length of the CDR3 is 13 residues. V shed 5 bases and J shed 1 base, with 11 bases lying between them. The germline V gene has CDR1 SQVTM and CDR2 ANQGSEA.

The CDR3 DNA reads as TGTGCCAGCAGTAATTACAGGGGAACTGAAGCTTTCTTT. This translates into CASSNYRGTEAFF. The chain combines TRBV6-5 with TRBJ1-1; 7 bases match TRBD1. CDR3 size: 13 residues. V shed 5 bases, J shed 5 bases, and the junction held 5 bases outside the gene matches. Germline V CDR1 and CDR2: MNHEY, SVGAGI.